The rows below give T cell receptor beta chains drawn from one sample of a study of T-cell memory formation after mild COVID-19. TCRdb re-derived calls from the 5' RACE reads in MiXCR, one entry per CDR3 protein. Of roughly 150,000 distinct CDR3 sequences listed, 13% are singletons. The sample consisted of PBMCs or a T cell subset sorted from them (not recorded which). These receptor sequences come from a young man who had mild COVID-19 (a few samples of this study predate the infection). Cell type and time point are not known. The CDR3 runs from the conserved cysteine through the conserved F or W. A D gene is named only where the DNA matches it firmly. Some rows have no size entry. The others give once, few or many, or a class for an expanded clone.

v_gene: TRBV29-1; j_gene: TRBJ1-1; abundance: few; d_gene: TRBD1; CDR3aa: CSVNRDRENTEAFF; CDR3nt: TGCAGCGTTAATCGGGACAGGGAAAACACTGAAGCTTTCTTT
v_gene: TRBV5-1; j_gene: TRBJ2-1; abundance: .; d_gene: .; CDR3aa: CASSLRHDQFF; CDR3nt: TGCGCCAGCAGCTTGCGACATGACCAGTTCTTC
v_gene: TRBV6-1; j_gene: TRBJ1-2; abundance: few; d_gene: .; CDR3aa: CASSEVQATGYTF; CDR3nt: TGTGCCAGCAGTGAAGTACAGGCCACGGGCTACACCTTC
v_gene: TRBV6-6; j_gene: TRBJ1-6; abundance: .; d_gene: .; CDR3aa: CATAQGSYNSPLHF; CDR3nt: TGTGCCACCGCGCAGGGTTCCTATAATTCACCCCTCCACTTT
v_gene: TRBV20-1; j_gene: TRBJ2-3; abundance: many; d_gene: TRBD2; CDR3aa: CSAPSLGERGTTDTQYF; CDR3nt: TGCAGTGCTCCGAGCTTGGGGGAGCGGGGGACCACAGATACGCAGTATTTT
v_gene: TRBV7-2; j_gene: TRBJ2-4; abundance: few; d_gene: .; CDR3aa: CASSWSYLAKNIQYF; CDR3nt: TGTGCCAGCAGCTGGTCCTACCTGGCCAAAAACATTCAGTACTTC
v_gene: TRBV5-6; j_gene: TRBJ2-5; abundance: many; d_gene: .; CDR3aa: CASSLESETQYF; CDR3nt: TGTGCCAGCAGCTTGGAGTCGGAGACCCAGTACTTC
v_gene: TRBV5-1; j_gene: TRBJ1-1; abundance: few; d_gene: .; CDR3aa: CASSTDGFTEAFF; CDR3nt: TGCGCCAGCAGCACGGACGGATTCACTGAAGCTTTCTTT
v_gene: TRBV4-2; j_gene: TRBJ2-5; abundance: many; d_gene: TRBD2; CDR3aa: CASSKTSGELETQYF; CDR3nt: TGTGCCAGCAGCAAGACTAGCGGGGAGTTGGAGACCCAGTACTTC
v_gene: TRBV9; j_gene: TRBJ2-1; abundance: many; d_gene: .; CDR3aa: CASSSEGGYEQFF; CDR3nt: TGTGCCAGCAGCTCAGAGGGGGGGTATGAGCAGTTCTTC
v_gene: TRBV3-1; j_gene: TRBJ1-5; abundance: .; d_gene: .; CDR3aa: CASRQGSSNAPQHF; CDR3nt: TGTGCCAGCAGACAGGGAAGTTCGAATGCGCCCCAGCATTTT
v_gene: TRBV7-2; j_gene: TRBJ2-1; abundance: many; d_gene: .; CDR3aa: CASSMGAGSEQFF; CDR3nt: TGTGCCAGCAGCATGGGTGCGGGCAGTGAGCAGTTCTTC
v_gene: TRBV9; j_gene: TRBJ2-3; abundance: few; d_gene: TRBD2; CDR3aa: CASSVDGGVLDTQYF; CDR3nt: TGTGCCAGCAGCGTAGACGGGGGGGTGCTAGATACGCAGTATTTT
v_gene: TRBV10-3; j_gene: TRBJ2-3; abundance: few; d_gene: TRBD1; CDR3aa: CATGQAGTDTQYF; CDR3nt: TGTGCCACCGGACAGGCGGGCACAGATACGCAGTATTTT
v_gene: TRBV12-3/TRBV12-4; j_gene: TRBJ1-1; abundance: .; d_gene: .; CDR3aa: CASSLEQVNTEAFF; CDR3nt: TGTGCCAGCAGTTTAGAGCAGGTGAACACTGAAGCTTTCTTT
v_gene: TRBV7-2; j_gene: TRBJ1-1; abundance: .; d_gene: .; CDR3aa: CASSPGFTEAFF; CDR3nt: TGTGCCAGCTCCCCGGGATTCACTGAAGCTTTCTTT
v_gene: TRBV29-1; j_gene: TRBJ2-7; abundance: .; d_gene: .; CDR3aa: CSVAGGAHEQYF; CDR3nt: TGCAGCGTTGCGGGGGGCGCCCACGAGCAGTACTTC
v_gene: TRBV20-1; j_gene: TRBJ1-2; abundance: .; d_gene: TRBD1; CDR3aa: CSATHRGYGYTF; CDR3nt: TGCAGTGCTACACACAGGGGGTATGGCTACACCTTC
v_gene: TRBV4-3; j_gene: TRBJ1-2; abundance: .; d_gene: .; CDR3aa: CASSQVSGQGDYGYTF; CDR3nt: TGCGCCAGCAGCCAAGTTTCTGGGCAGGGCGACTATGGCTACACCTTC
v_gene: TRBV20-1; j_gene: TRBJ2-3; abundance: many; d_gene: .; CDR3aa: CSARVSLSHVGTDTQYF; CDR3nt: TGCAGTGCTAGAGTTTCATTATCCCACGTCGGCACAGATACGCAGTATTTT
v_gene: TRBV7-9; j_gene: TRBJ1-4; abundance: few; d_gene: .; CDR3aa: CASSFSVNEKLFF; CDR3nt: TGTGCCAGCAGCTTCTCGGTGAATGAAAAACTGTTTTTT
v_gene: TRBV6-5; j_gene: TRBJ2-6; abundance: .; d_gene: .; CDR3aa: CASRTWTRPDPSGANVLTF; CDR3nt: TGTGCCAGCAGAACCTGGACAAGGCCTGATCCCTCTGGGGCCAACGTCCTGACTTTC
v_gene: TRBV3-2; j_gene: TRBJ2-7; abundance: .; d_gene: .; CDR3aa: CASSQDRQGRGEQYF; CDR3nt: TGTGCCAGCAGCCAAGATCGACAGGGGCGAGGGGAGCAGTACTTC
v_gene: TRBV30; j_gene: TRBJ1-5; abundance: .; d_gene: .; CDR3aa: CAWSPGGSNQPQHF; CDR3nt: TGTGCCTGGAGTCCCGGCGGGAGCAATCAGCCCCAGCATTTT
v_gene: TRBV4-3; j_gene: TRBJ1-1; abundance: .; d_gene: TRBD1; CDR3aa: CASSQDTGRGGTEAFF; CDR3nt: TGCGCCAGCAGCCAAGATACAGGCAGGGGGGGGACTGAAGCTTTCTTT
v_gene: TRBV7-2; j_gene: TRBJ1-2; abundance: few; d_gene: TRBD1; CDR3aa: CASTLGQGGGYTF; CDR3nt: TGTGCCAGCACCCTAGGACAGGGCGGTGGCTACACCTTC
v_gene: TRBV7-9; j_gene: TRBJ1-6; abundance: few; d_gene: .; CDR3aa: CASSSTVSSYNSPLHF; CDR3nt: TGTGCCAGCAGCTCTACCGTTAGCTCCTATAATTCACCCCTCCACTTT
v_gene: TRBV20-1; j_gene: TRBJ2-3; abundance: once; d_gene: TRBD2; CDR3aa: CSVKRGGTDTQYF; CDR3nt: TGCAGTGTGAAGCGGGGGGGAACAGATACGCAGTATTTT
v_gene: TRBV20-1; j_gene: TRBJ2-5; abundance: .; d_gene: .; CDR3aa: CSASSSGQETQYF; CDR3nt: TGCAGTGCTAGCTCGTCGGGTCAAGAGACCCAGTACTTC
v_gene: TRBV24-1; j_gene: TRBJ2-3; abundance: few; d_gene: .; CDR3aa: CATSDPDTQYF; CDR3nt: TGTGCCACCAGTGATCCGGATACGCAGTATTTT
v_gene: TRBV7-2; j_gene: TRBJ1-2; abundance: few; d_gene: .; CDR3aa: CASSLRIYGYTF; CDR3nt: TGTGCCAGCAGCTTAAGGATCTATGGCTACACCTTC
v_gene: TRBV6-5; j_gene: TRBJ1-6; abundance: few; d_gene: .; CDR3aa: CASSPRRGSYNSPLHF; CDR3nt: TGTGCCAGCAGTCCCCGCCGGGGCTCCTATAATTCACCCCTCCACTTT
v_gene: TRBV7-2; j_gene: TRBJ2-2; abundance: few; d_gene: .; CDR3aa: CASSFQQANTGELFF; CDR3nt: TGTGCCAGCAGCTTTCAACAGGCGAACACCGGGGAGCTGTTTTTT
v_gene: TRBV20-1; j_gene: TRBJ1-2; abundance: .; d_gene: .; CDR3aa: CSASANYGYTF; CDR3nt: TGCAGTGCTAGCGCGAACTATGGCTACACCTTC
v_gene: TRBV7-2; j_gene: TRBJ1-5; abundance: .; d_gene: .; CDR3aa: CASSLWDGGDQPQHF; CDR3nt: TGTGCCAGCAGCTTATGGGACGGAGGGGATCAGCCCCAGCATTTT
v_gene: TRBV5-1; j_gene: TRBJ2-5; abundance: .; d_gene: .; CDR3aa: CASSLESAERVAQYF; CDR3nt: TGCGCCAGCAGCTTGGAGTCGGCGGAGCGGGTGGCCCAGTACTTC
v_gene: TRBV3-1; j_gene: TRBJ1-4; abundance: few; d_gene: .; CDR3aa: CASSQDRGAEEKLFF; CDR3nt: TGTGCCAGCAGCCAAGATCGGGGGGCAGAAGAAAAACTGTTTTTT
v_gene: TRBV12-3/TRBV12-4; j_gene: TRBJ2-5; abundance: .; d_gene: .; CDR3aa: CASSRGGTQYF; CDR3nt: TGTGCCAGCAGTCGCGGCGGGACCCAGTACTTC
v_gene: TRBV6-6; j_gene: TRBJ2-7; abundance: .; d_gene: TRBD1; CDR3aa: CASGGQATYEQYF; CDR3nt: TGTGCCAGTGGGGGACAGGCAACCTACGAGCAGTACTTC
v_gene: TRBV28; j_gene: TRBJ1-6; abundance: few; d_gene: .; CDR3aa: CASSKLNSPLHF; CDR3nt: TGTGCCAGCTCTAAGCTTAATTCACCCCTCCACTTT
v_gene: TRBV6-5; j_gene: TRBJ2-5; abundance: few; d_gene: .; CDR3aa: CASSRRQSQETQYF; CDR3nt: TGTGCCAGCAGTAGAAGACAGAGTCAAGAGACCCAGTACTTC
v_gene: TRBV5-4; j_gene: TRBJ2-1; abundance: .; d_gene: TRBD1; CDR3aa: CASSKGQGLYNEQFF; CDR3nt: TGTGCCAGCAGCAAGGGACAGGGTTTGTACAATGAGCAGTTCTTC
v_gene: TRBV5-1; j_gene: TRBJ2-2; abundance: .; d_gene: TRBD1; CDR3aa: CASNSDRGGTGELFF; CDR3nt: TGCGCCAGCAACTCGGACAGGGGAGGCACCGGGGAGCTGTTTTTT
v_gene: TRBV7-9; j_gene: TRBJ1-3; abundance: .; d_gene: .; CDR3aa: CASSELGAAGNTIYF; CDR3nt: TGTGCCAGCAGCGAGCTGGGGGCGGCTGGAAACACCATATATTTT
v_gene: TRBV7-7; j_gene: TRBJ2-5; abundance: .; d_gene: .; CDR3aa: CASSLGAGWETQYF; CDR3nt: TGTGCTAGCAGCTTAGGCGCAGGGTGGGAGACCCAGTACTTC
v_gene: TRBV6-1; j_gene: TRBJ1-2; abundance: .; d_gene: .; CDR3aa: CASTLQGDYGYTF; CDR3nt: TGTGCCAGCACCCTACAGGGAGACTATGGCTACACCTTC
v_gene: TRBV5-1; j_gene: TRBJ2-7; abundance: few; d_gene: .; CDR3aa: CASSLTDSALYEQYF; CDR3nt: TGCGCCAGCAGCTTGACGGACTCAGCCTTATACGAGCAGTACTTC
v_gene: TRBV28; j_gene: TRBJ1-5; abundance: many; d_gene: .; CDR3aa: CASTFLMQPAGQPQHF; CDR3nt: TGTGCCAGCACATTTCTCATGCAACCCGCAGGTCAGCCCCAGCATTTT
v_gene: TRBV3-1; j_gene: TRBJ1-1; abundance: few; d_gene: .; CDR3aa: CASSQSWLTGAFF; CDR3nt: TGTGCCAGCAGCCAAAGTTGGCTGACTGGGGCTTTCTTT
v_gene: TRBV19; j_gene: TRBJ1-1; abundance: few; d_gene: .; CDR3aa: CASSIQPQGQGPAFF; CDR3nt: TGTGCCAGTAGTATTCAGCCACAGGGCCAAGGTCCAGCTTTCTTT
v_gene: TRBV7-6; j_gene: TRBJ2-6; abundance: many; d_gene: .; CDR3aa: CASSLAGGITSGANVLTF; CDR3nt: TGTGCCAGCAGCTTAGCAGGCGGGATTACATCTGGGGCCAACGTCCTGACTTTC
v_gene: TRBV6-5; j_gene: TRBJ1-5; abundance: many; d_gene: .; CDR3aa: CASSYAQINQPQHF; CDR3nt: TGTGCCAGCAGTTACGCCCAGATCAATCAGCCCCAGCATTTT
v_gene: TRBV7-9; j_gene: TRBJ2-2; abundance: few; d_gene: TRBD1; CDR3aa: CASSATGDAGELFF; CDR3nt: TGTGCCAGCAGCGCTACAGGGGATGCCGGGGAGCTGTTTTTT
v_gene: TRBV20-1; j_gene: TRBJ2-3; abundance: few; d_gene: TRBD1; CDR3aa: CSARLSGQGVTDTQYF; CDR3nt: TGCAGTGCTAGACTCTCGGGACAGGGAGTAACAGATACGCAGTATTTT
v_gene: TRBV7-2; j_gene: TRBJ1-1; abundance: .; d_gene: .; CDR3aa: CASSPNLRDTEAFF; CDR3nt: TGTGCCAGCAGCCCTAACTTGAGGGACACTGAAGCTTTCTTT
v_gene: TRBV4-3; j_gene: TRBJ1-2; abundance: many; d_gene: TRBD1; CDR3aa: CASSFGQGSGYTF; CDR3nt: TGCGCCAGCAGCTTTGGACAGGGGAGTGGCTACACCTTC
v_gene: TRBV20-1; j_gene: TRBJ1-1; abundance: .; d_gene: .; CDR3aa: CSARDGSAGWTEAFF; CDR3nt: TGCAGTGCTAGAGATGGGTCGGCAGGGTGGACTGAAGCTTTCTTT
v_gene: TRBV15; j_gene: TRBJ2-3; abundance: .; d_gene: .; CDR3aa: CATSRDQGSDTQYF; CDR3nt: TGTGCCACCAGCAGAGATCAGGGGTCAGATACGCAGTATTTT
v_gene: TRBV24-1; j_gene: TRBJ2-5; abundance: .; d_gene: TRBD2; CDR3aa: CATSNGTTRRQETQYF; CDR3nt: TGTGCCACCAGTAATGGGACTACCAGAAGACAAGAGACCCAGTACTTC
v_gene: TRBV6-1; j_gene: TRBJ1-4; abundance: few; d_gene: TRBD1; CDR3aa: CASNRQGWNEKLFF; CDR3nt: TGTGCCAGCAACCGACAGGGATGGAATGAAAAACTGTTTTTT